These T cell receptor beta chains were read from a single sample in a study of blood T cell repertoires in COVID-19. Only in-frame clones appear in the TCRdb table, and some are missing; sequencing was by immunoSEQ multiplex PCR. The sample contains approximately 210,000 clones, over 75% of which appear only once. The sample was PBMCs or T cells enriched from blood (not recorded which). These receptors originate from a woman aged 55-70 years who had recovered from COVID-19. Both conserved end residues are part of each CDR3. The size field is filled for only some rows; it gives once, few, many or a size class.

TRBV15	NA	CATSRGQGNIQYF
TRBV5-1	NA	CASSFGRDEGYTF
TRBV6-1	NA	CASSDSGVGNQPQHF
TRBV11-3	NA	CASSSRTEGNEQFF
TRBV7-8	NA	CASSLVAGMNTEAFF
TRBV24-1	NA	CATFYRGLSTEAFF
TRBV9	NA	CASSIRDSMDEKLFF
TRBV7-2	NA	CASSLGSATAGELFF
TRBV7-8	NA	CASSLTSPQDTQYF
TRBV3-1/TRBV3-2	NA	CASSQDPESQETQYF
TRBV19	NA	CASSIGPPGSEAFF
TRBV19	NA	CASSIAPYNEQFF
TRBV7-6	NA	CASSSRGGETQYF
TRBV6-5	NA	CASFRGDQSSYEQYF
TRBV7-2	NA	CASSSPTGNYNSPLHF
TRBV9	NA	CASSVGTLPLYNEQFF
TRBV2	NA	CASSGQGIPNTIYF
TRBV10-1	NA	CASSELAGANYEQYF
TRBV7-8	NA	CASSLASGLETQYF
TRBV7-9	NA	CASSWGQVNTEAFF
TRBV6-4	NA	CASSDDPSGRYNEQFF
TRBV6-5	NA	CASSYGRGYNEQFF
TRBV27	NA	CASSFGGRETQYF
TRBV9	NA	CASSVLGGTNTEAFF
TRBV5-4	NA	CASSFAGSSHEQYF
TRBV5-4	NA	CASSPGLAGVYEQYF
TRBV7-2	NA	CASSPLGDLPQETQYF
TRBV19	once	CASPSRDRGYEQYF
TRBV2	NA	CASEAVARGEKLFF
TRBV7-7	NA	CASSPTGPADTQYF
TRBV7-2	NA	CASSFTSGGYNEQFF
TRBV7-3	NA	CASSLLGTQETQYF
TRBV6-1	NA	CASSEAQGQGGYGYTF
TRBV2	NA	CASSEGRVATNEKLFF
TRBV4-3	NA	CASSQIAGDNEQFF
TRBV7-2	NA	CASSFRPGLGRYNEQFF
TRBV7-9	NA	CASSGGLKREETQYF
TRBV2	NA	CASSERAGGSGAEAFF
TRBV18	NA	CASSPETGGAYEQYF
TRBV3-1/TRBV3-2	few	CASVLREGGNEKLFF
TRBV27	NA	CASRQEIKNTEAFF
TRBV18	NA	CASSPPQSYEQYF
TRBV30	NA	CAWSDGTGGNYGYTF
TRBV10-3	NA	CAISETGTGNTEAFF
TRBV2	NA	CASSEGRGRTDTQYF
TRBV18	NA	CASSPGQGNEQFF
TRBV7-2	NA	CASNPGQNPYGYTF
TRBV9	NA	CASSVAGSRGEAFF
TRBV10-3	few	CAISERGGDYGYTF
TRBV29-1	NA	CSTKGGVGNTIYF
TRBV7-8	NA	CASRTSNMNTEAFF
TRBV7-9	NA	CASSLGGDGSEAFF
TRBV3-1/TRBV3-2	NA	CASSTGTNNSPLHF
TRBV13	NA	CASSFSEGAYGYTF
TRBV7-9	NA	CASSPPGTANQPQHF